The next 17 T cell receptor beta chains were all read from a single sample in a study of read filtering for tumor transcriptome and immune sequencing. This library used 300 to 450 ng RNA and molecular barcoded adaptors spanning alpha/delta and beta/gamma chains. TCRdb redid the calling of the reads with MiXCR, one entry per CDR3 protein. The profile covers under 40,000 distinct CDR3 sequences, with 11% to 15% appearing a single time and roughly 18% taken by the ten largest. Sequencing was done on a sample of a population of CD138-negative cells sorted from bone marrow. The receptors were sampled from a donor aged 40 or older with multiple myeloma.

The chain combines TRBV11-2 with TRBJ2-3; maybe TRBD2 (6 bases). The V end lost 1 base, the J end lost 1 base, and 12 bases lay between the germline ends. The germline V gene has CDR1 SGHAT and CDR2 FQNNGV. The CDR3 spans 16 residues. The CDR3 nucleotides read TGTGCCAGCAGCTTAGGGTCCCCGGGGGGCACAGATACGCAGTATTTT. It yields the protein CASSLGSPGGTDTQYF.

In its sample, this clonotype was seen many times. The chain has TRBV5-1 and TRBJ1-4; D is possibly TRBD1 (5 bases). The ends were cut back, 6 bases at V and 4 bases at J, with 13 bases in the middle. CDR1 and CDR2 (germline): SGHRS, YFSETQ. CDR3 size: 14 residues. For the CDR3, the DNA is TGCGCCAGCACCACCGGACAAAATAATGAAAAACTGTTTTTT. Protein product: CASTTGQNNEKLFF.

This clonotype was observed many times. The chain combines TRBV28 with TRBJ2-1, with 9 bases aligning to TRBD2. This CDR3 region has 14 residues. V shed 3 bases, J shed 9 bases, and the junction held 6 bases outside the gene matches. The germline V gene has CDR1 MDHEN and CDR2 SYDVKM. The CDR3 region is CASSFSGGRGEQFF. The CDR3 DNA reads as TGTGCCAGCAGTTTTAGCGGGGGTAGAGGTGAGCAGTTCTTC. The full variable domain, its missing parts supplied by reference TRBV28 and TRBJ2-1, is DVKVTQSSRYLVKRTGEKVFLECVQDMDHENMFWYRQDPGLGLRLIYFSYDVKMKEKGDIPEGYSVSREKKERFSLILESASTNQTSMYLCASSFSGGRGEQFFGPGTRLTVL.

This clonotype was seen ten or more times. This sequence joins TRBV29-1 and TRBJ1-2; D might be TRBD1 (5 bases). Between the trimmed V and J ends, which lost 7 bases and 3 bases, there was a span of 12 bases. Germline V lookup: CDR1 SQVTM, CDR2 ANQGSEA. This CDR3 region has 12 residues. CDR3 loop: CSGVGGDYGYTF. The CDR3 DNA is TGCAGCGGTGTTGGGGGAGACTATGGCTACACCTTC.

The chain has TRBV6-1 and TRBJ2-6, with D perhaps matching TRBD2 (6 bases). Per germline, CDR1 MNHNS and CDR2 SASEGT. Trimming stripped 5 bases from V and 0 bases from J, with 11 bases between. The CDR3 has 16 residues. For the CDR3, the DNA is TGTGCCAGCAGTCCAGAGGAGGGCTCTGGGGCCAACGTCCTGACTTTC. Translating gives CASSPEEGSGANVLTF.

By share of the sample, this clonotype is medium-sized. The chain employs TRBV6-2 or TRBV6-3 and TRBJ2-1; TRBD2 matches 11 bases. The germline gives CDR1 MNHEY, CDR2 SVGEGT. The CDR3 covers 12 residues. V trimming: 4 bases; J trimming: 12 bases; junction bases outside the gene matches: 2. The CDR3 bases are TGTGCCAGCAGTTTTCTAGCGGGGGGGCAGTTCTTC. Its protein is CASSFLAGGQFF.

With regard to this clonotype: Its ends do not fully match the called genes, so a read error is possible. The V gene is TRBV5-1, the J gene TRBJ1-5; 9 positions match TRBD1. Germline V gives CDR1 SGHRS, CDR2 YFSETQ. The CDR3 runs to 16 residues. The CDR3 DNA follows: TGCGCCAGCAGCTTGGACAGGGGGCGAAATAGCAATCAGCCAGCATTT. It codes for CASSLDRGRNSNQPAF.

This clonotype was counted at least ten times. This sequence joins TRBV7-9 and TRBJ2-1; D may be TRBD1 (5 bases). CDR1 SEHNR and CDR2 FQNEAQ come from the germline V gene (reference sequence). The CDR3 has 14 amino acids. V dropped 5 bases and J dropped 3 bases, with 11 bases sitting between them. CDR3 loop: CASSPARDYNEQFF. CDR3 coding DNA: TGTGCCAGCAGCCCCGCCAGGGACTACAATGAGCAGTTCTTC.

As to this clonotype: This likely reflects a read error, since a far larger clone is one base away. The gene calls are TRBV6-6 and TRBJ2-3; 9 nucleotides align to TRBD2. This CDR3 is built from 18 residues. CDR1 and CDR2 from the germline V gene are MNHNY and SVGAGI (reference sequence). With 5 bases clipped from V and 2 bases from J, the junction kept 14 bases outside the gene matches. CDR3 DNA: TGTGCCAGCAGTGAGATACCCCTTAGCGGGGGAGCCACAGATACGCAGTATTTT. Its translation: CASSEIPLSGGATDTQYF.

This clonotype was seen many times. The chain joins TRBV20-1 to TRBJ1-1; 8 bases line up with TRBD1. Germline V gene sequence: CDR1 DFQATT, CDR2 SNEGSKA (reference sequence). With 6 bases clipped from V and 5 bases from J, the junction kept 11 bases outside the gene matches. The CDR3 is made up of 14 amino acids. In DNA form, the CDR3 reads TGCAGTGCCATTCCAGGGGGCGCGGGTACTGAAGCTTTCTTT. Encoded protein: CSAIPGGAGTEAFF.

The rearrangement links TRBV27 to TRBJ1-5; D ambiguous. Trimming shortened V by 4 bases and J by 5 bases, and 12 bases separated the two germline ends. Germline V gives CDR1 MNHEY, CDR2 SMNVEV (reference sequence). The CDR3 is 14 amino acids. The CDR3 here is CASSYTPGDQPQHF. The DNA of the CDR3 is TGTGCCAGCAGTTACACCCCCGGGGATCAGCCCCAGCATTTT.

This clonotype was picked up many times. V is TRBV11-2 and J is TRBJ2-1; D possibly matches TRBD1 or TRBD2 (5 bases each). V lost 6 bases and J lost 4, with 13 bases in between. CDR3 size: 14 residues. Germline V lookup: CDR1 SGHAT, CDR2 FQNNGV. DNA for the CDR3: TGTGCCAGCAGTTTGCGTGGGGGTTACAATGAGCAGTTCTTC. It translates to CASSLRGGYNEQFF. Filled out from reference TRBV11-2 and TRBJ2-1, the complete variable domain reads EAGVAQSPRYKIIEKRQSVAFWCNPISGHATLYWYQQILGQGPKLLIQFQNNGVVDDSQLPKDRFSAERLKGVDSTLKIQPAKLEDSAVYLCASSLRGGYNEQFFGPGTRLTVL.

This clonotype has at least ten counts. The chain is built from TRBV18 and TRBJ1-1, with 7 bases identical to TRBD1. Trimming at V came to 3 bases and at J to 3 bases, leaving 7 bases not matched to a gene. Looked up from germline, CDR1 is KGHSH and CDR2 is LQKENI. This CDR3 comprises 15 residues. The CDR3 DNA follows: TGTGCCAGCTCACCGAATCGACAGGGTGACACTGAAGCTTTCTTT. Amino acid sequence: CASSPNRQGDTEAFF. The variable domain in full, with the rest retrieved from reference TRBV18 and TRBJ1-1, is NAGVMQNPRHLVRRRGQEARLRCSPMKGHSHVYWYRQLPEEGLKFMVYLQKENIIDESGMPKERFSAEFPKEGPSILRIQQVVRGDSAAYFCASSPNRQGDTEAFFGQGTRLTVV.

This clonotype was counted only a few times. J is TRBJ2-5 and V is TRBV4-1; TRBD2 is a possible D gene (6 bases). The CDR3 is made up of 15 amino acids. V was cut by 0 bases and J by 4 bases, with 12 bases left in between. The V gene's germline CDR1 is MGHRA and CDR2 YSYEKL. CDR3 sequence reads: CASSQESVGGETQYF. The DNA for the CDR3 is TGCGCCAGCAGCCAAGAGAGTGTCGGGGGAGAGACCCAGTACTTC.

Ten or more counts support this clonotype. The V and J genes are TRBV7-9 and TRBJ2-1, with 7 bases matching TRBD2. The CDR3 contains 17 residues. After removal of 2 bases from V and 5 bases from J, the junction contained 12 bases not matched to a gene. Germline CDR1 is SEHNR and CDR2 is FQNEAQ (reference sequence). The CDR3 loop is CASSLPTGRGEHNEQFF. The CDR3 DNA reads as TGTGCCAGCAGCTTACCGACGGGTCGGGGGGAACACAATGAGCAGTTCTTC.

This clonotype was picked up a small number of times. Compared with germline, one end of the junction differs, possibly owing to a read error. The chain joins TRBV28 to TRBJ2-2; D unresolved. This CDR3 has 12 residues. The V gene's germline CDR1 is MDHEN and CDR2 SYDVKM. CDR3 in amino acids: CAGRAGTGELFF. As DNA, the CDR3 is TGTGCCGGCAGAGCCGGCACCGGGGAGCTGTTTTTT. The full variable domain, in which reference TRBV28 and TRBJ2-2 provide the parts outside the CDR3, is DVKVTQSSRYLVKRTGEKVFLECVQDMDHENMFWYRQDPGLGLRLIYFSYDVKMKEKGDIPEGYSVSREKKERFSLILESASTNQTSMYLCAGRAGTGELFFGEGSRLTVL.

This clonotype was detected many times. The V and J genes are TRBV10-3 and TRBJ2-3, with D hard to call. The V end was cut by 2 bases, the J end by 4 bases, with 10 bases between. CDR1 ENHRY and CDR2 SYGVKD come from the germline V gene. The CDR3 length is 14 residues. CDR3 residues: CAISEGRLSDTQYF. The DNA for the CDR3 is TGTGCCATCAGTGAGGGAAGACTCTCAGATACGCAGTATTTT.